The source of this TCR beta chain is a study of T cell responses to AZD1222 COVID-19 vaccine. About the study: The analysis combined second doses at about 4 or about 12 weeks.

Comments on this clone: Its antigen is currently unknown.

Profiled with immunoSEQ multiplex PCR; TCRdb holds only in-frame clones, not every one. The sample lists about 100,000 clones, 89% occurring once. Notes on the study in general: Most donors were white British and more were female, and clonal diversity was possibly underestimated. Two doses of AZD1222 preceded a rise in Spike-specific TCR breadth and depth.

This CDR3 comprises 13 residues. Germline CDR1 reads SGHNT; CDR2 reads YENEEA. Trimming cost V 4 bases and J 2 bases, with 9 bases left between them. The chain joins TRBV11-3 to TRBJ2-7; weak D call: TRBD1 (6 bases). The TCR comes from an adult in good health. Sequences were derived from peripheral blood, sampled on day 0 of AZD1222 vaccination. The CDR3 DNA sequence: TGTGCCAGCAGCTCGCACAGGGCCTACGAGCAGTACTTC. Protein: CASSSHRAYEQYF.